Included here is one T cell receptor beta chain sequence, with context. Its antigen is as yet unknown. These data originate in a study of siplizumab effects on memory and regulatory T cells. Notes on the study in general: The authors could not assign a naive or memory phenotype to roughly 75-95% of proliferating CD4+ or CD8+ clones. A minor share of alloreactive clones matched unstimulated subsets. The suppressive capacity of proliferating Tregs from siplizumab cultures remained unconfirmed.

The study assayed roughly 91,000 TCR templates per sample. Some clones are missing from TCRdb's copy, which holds only in-frame ones; the method was immunoSEQ multiplex PCR. Among some 99,000 clones listed, about 92% were seen once. The sequenced sample consisted of Tregs sorted from blood. This receptor was obtained from a human donor in good health.

The CDR3, as DNA: TGTGCCAGCAGTTTTATTTCCGGAAACACCATATATTTT. It codes for CASSFISGNTIYF. This chain joins TRBV6-5 and TRBJ1-3; the D is unclear. The CDR3 is 13 residues long. Germline V CDR1 and CDR2: MNHEY, SVGAGI. Between the trimmed V and J ends, which lost 4 bases and 4 bases, there was a span of 8 bases.